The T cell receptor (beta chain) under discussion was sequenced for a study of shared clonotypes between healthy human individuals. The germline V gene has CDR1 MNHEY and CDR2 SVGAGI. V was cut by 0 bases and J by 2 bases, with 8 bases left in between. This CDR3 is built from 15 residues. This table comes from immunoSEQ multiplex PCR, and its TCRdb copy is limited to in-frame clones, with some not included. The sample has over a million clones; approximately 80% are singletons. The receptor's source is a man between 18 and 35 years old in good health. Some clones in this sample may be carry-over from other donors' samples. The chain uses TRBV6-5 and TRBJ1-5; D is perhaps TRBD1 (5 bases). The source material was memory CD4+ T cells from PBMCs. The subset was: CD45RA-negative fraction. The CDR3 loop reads CASSYSTGGNQPQHF. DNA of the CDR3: TGTGCCAGCAGTTACTCGACGGGGGGCAATCAGCCCCAGCATTTT.